Listed below are T cell receptor beta chains from one sample, sequenced in a study of identical twins. TCRdb analysed the 5' RACE reads with MiXCR anew, one entry per CDR3 protein. This sample carries nearly 900,000 distinct CDR3 sequences, 12% of them seen once, and the ten largest clones take 1.5% to 2%. These same data were also listed under a study on yellow fever vaccine responses in identical twins.

Input material: PBMCs. The origin of the receptors is a woman aged 18 to 35 in good health. CDR3s include the opening cysteine and the closing phenylalanine or tryptophan. Fields, in order: V gene, J gene, D gene, clone size, CDR3 DNA, CDR3 protein. A D gene is named only where the DNA matches it firmly. A row's size may be missing; if present it is once, few, many or a size class.

V gene: TRBV14
J gene: TRBJ2-1
D gene: NA
clone size: NA
CDR3 DNA: TGTGCCAGCAGCCGCCAGACAGGAATTCTAACCTACAATGAGCAGTTCTTC
CDR3 protein: CASSRQTGILTYNEQFF

V gene: TRBV5-1
J gene: TRBJ2-3
D gene: TRBD2
clone size: few
CDR3 DNA: TGCGCCAGCAGCTTTGAGACTAGCTCTTCGGCAGATACGCAGTATTTT
CDR3 protein: CASSFETSSSADTQYF

V gene: TRBV25-1
J gene: TRBJ2-4
D gene: NA
clone size: NA
CDR3 DNA: TGTGCCAGCAGTGAAGAGGGCGGACGAGCCAAAAACATTCAGTACTTC
CDR3 protein: CASSEEGGRAKNIQYF

V gene: TRBV5-5
J gene: TRBJ2-2
D gene: NA
clone size: few
CDR3 DNA: TGTGCCAGCAGCTTGCTCGGCAGTGCGAACACCGGGGAGCTGTTTTTT
CDR3 protein: CASSLLGSANTGELFF

V gene: TRBV6-1
J gene: TRBJ1-5
D gene: NA
clone size: few
CDR3 DNA: TGTGCCAGCAGCCAACTAGGGGGTCGACAGCCCCAGCATTTT
CDR3 protein: CASSQLGGRQPQHF

V gene: TRBV6-5
J gene: TRBJ2-5
D gene: NA
clone size: few
CDR3 DNA: TGTGCCAGCAGTTACTCGGCAGGGGCCCAAGAGACCCAGTACTTC
CDR3 protein: CASSYSAGAQETQYF

V gene: TRBV14
J gene: TRBJ2-1
D gene: TRBD2
clone size: many
CDR3 DNA: TGTGCCAGCAGCCAAGGCCTAGCGGATAAAGGGGAGCAGTTCTTC
CDR3 protein: CASSQGLADKGEQFF

V gene: TRBV3-1
J gene: TRBJ2-7
D gene: NA
clone size: few
CDR3 DNA: TGTGCCAGCAGCGCGGATCCCGTGACTAGAAGCGGTGTCGAGCAGTACTTC
CDR3 protein: CASSADPVTRSGVEQYF

V gene: TRBV9
J gene: TRBJ1-2
D gene: NA
clone size: many
CDR3 DNA: TGTGCCAGCAGCGGAAGGGGTTATGGCTACACCTTC
CDR3 protein: CASSGRGYGYTF

V gene: TRBV12-3/TRBV12-4
J gene: TRBJ1-1
D gene: NA
clone size: few
CDR3 DNA: TGTGCCAGCACAGGGAAGAAAACTGAAGCTTTCTTT
CDR3 protein: CASTGKKTEAFF

V gene: TRBV25-1
J gene: TRBJ2-5
D gene: TRBD1
clone size: NA
CDR3 DNA: TGTGCCAGCAGTGAATGGGACAGGGCGGACCAAGAGACCCAGTACTTC
CDR3 protein: CASSEWDRADQETQYF

V gene: TRBV12-3/TRBV12-4
J gene: TRBJ2-1
D gene: TRBD2
clone size: few
CDR3 DNA: TGTGCCAGCAGTCAACTAGCGGGGGGGACCCCTCATGAGCAGTTCTTC
CDR3 protein: CASSQLAGGTPHEQFF

V gene: TRBV28
J gene: TRBJ1-5
D gene: NA
clone size: few
CDR3 DNA: TGTGCCAGCCAGGACCGGTTTAATCAGCCCCAGCATTTT
CDR3 protein: CASQDRFNQPQHF

V gene: TRBV5-1
J gene: TRBJ2-1
D gene: NA
clone size: few
CDR3 DNA: TGCGCCAGCAGCTTGGAGCCACAAAATGAGCAGTTCTTC
CDR3 protein: CASSLEPQNEQFF

V gene: TRBV7-3
J gene: TRBJ2-1
D gene: TRBD2
clone size: few
CDR3 DNA: TGTGCCAGCAGCTTTGGAGCGGGAGTGGGCAATGAGCAGTTCTTC
CDR3 protein: CASSFGAGVGNEQFF

V gene: TRBV12-3/TRBV12-4
J gene: TRBJ1-1
D gene: NA
clone size: NA
CDR3 DNA: TGTGCCAGCAGAACCGGGCCAATCATGAACACTGAAGCTTTCTTT
CDR3 protein: CASRTGPIMNTEAFF

V gene: TRBV12-3/TRBV12-4
J gene: TRBJ1-2
D gene: NA
clone size: many
CDR3 DNA: TGTGCCAGCAGTACCGCCTATGGCTACACCTTC
CDR3 protein: CASSTAYGYTF

V gene: TRBV10-3
J gene: TRBJ1-1
D gene: NA
clone size: few
CDR3 DNA: TGTGCCATCAGTGAGCCGGGGGCGGCGAACACTGAAGCTTTCTTT
CDR3 protein: CAISEPGAANTEAFF

V gene: TRBV21-1
J gene: TRBJ2-1
D gene: NA
clone size: NA
CDR3 DNA: TGTGCCAGCAGATACGGACAGGAAAACTCCTACAATGAGCAGTTCTTC
CDR3 protein: CASRYGQENSYNEQFF

V gene: TRBV5-1
J gene: TRBJ2-7
D gene: TRBD1
clone size: NA
CDR3 DNA: TGCGCCAGCAGCTTGGCGGGGACAGCCGAGCAGTACTTC
CDR3 protein: CASSLAGTAEQYF

V gene: TRBV7-2
J gene: TRBJ2-7
D gene: TRBD2
clone size: few
CDR3 DNA: TGTGCCAGCAGCACCGGACTAGCGGGAGTCTACGAGCAGTACTTC
CDR3 protein: CASSTGLAGVYEQYF

V gene: TRBV2
J gene: TRBJ2-7
D gene: TRBD2
clone size: few
CDR3 DNA: TGTGCCAGCCTGACTAGCGCCTACGAGCAGTACTTC
CDR3 protein: CASLTSAYEQYF

V gene: TRBV5-6
J gene: TRBJ2-1
D gene: TRBD1
clone size: many
CDR3 DNA: TGTGCCAGCAGCAATCGGGACAGTGACAATGAGCAGTTCTTC
CDR3 protein: CASSNRDSDNEQFF

V gene: TRBV12-3/TRBV12-4
J gene: TRBJ2-1
D gene: TRBD1
clone size: NA
CDR3 DNA: TGTGCCAGCAGTTTCGGGACAGGGTTAAATGAGCAGTTCTTC
CDR3 protein: CASSFGTGLNEQFF

V gene: TRBV4-1
J gene: TRBJ2-4
D gene: TRBD2
clone size: many
CDR3 DNA: TGCGCCAGCAGCCAAGAAGAATACGTGGGGACTAAAATCAAAAACATTCAGTACTTC
CDR3 protein: CASSQEEYVGTKIKNIQYF

V gene: TRBV7-8
J gene: TRBJ2-3
D gene: NA
clone size: NA
CDR3 DNA: TGTGCCAGCAGCTCAAAAGGAGGAATCACAGATACGCAGTATTTT
CDR3 protein: CASSSKGGITDTQYF

V gene: TRBV20-1
J gene: TRBJ1-2
D gene: TRBD1
clone size: NA
CDR3 DNA: TGCAGTGCTTTCGGGACAGTCTATGGCTACACCTTC
CDR3 protein: CSAFGTVYGYTF

V gene: TRBV9
J gene: TRBJ2-2
D gene: TRBD2
clone size: few
CDR3 DNA: TGTGCCAGCACCGGACTAGCGGTCGCGAACACCGGGGAGCTGTTTTTT
CDR3 protein: CASTGLAVANTGELFF

V gene: TRBV28
J gene: TRBJ1-2
D gene: TRBD1
clone size: few
CDR3 DNA: TGTGCCAGCACCAATCAGGGGGGGGGCTACACCTTC
CDR3 protein: CASTNQGGGYTF

V gene: TRBV4-2
J gene: TRBJ2-3
D gene: TRBD2
clone size: NA
CDR3 DNA: TGTGCCAGCAGCCAAGGGACTAGCGGACGAGATACGCAGTATTTT
CDR3 protein: CASSQGTSGRDTQYF

V gene: TRBV12-3/TRBV12-4
J gene: TRBJ2-7
D gene: NA
clone size: few
CDR3 DNA: TGTGCCAGCAGCCATCCGGGACCAAACTACGAGCAGTACTTC
CDR3 protein: CASSHPGPNYEQYF